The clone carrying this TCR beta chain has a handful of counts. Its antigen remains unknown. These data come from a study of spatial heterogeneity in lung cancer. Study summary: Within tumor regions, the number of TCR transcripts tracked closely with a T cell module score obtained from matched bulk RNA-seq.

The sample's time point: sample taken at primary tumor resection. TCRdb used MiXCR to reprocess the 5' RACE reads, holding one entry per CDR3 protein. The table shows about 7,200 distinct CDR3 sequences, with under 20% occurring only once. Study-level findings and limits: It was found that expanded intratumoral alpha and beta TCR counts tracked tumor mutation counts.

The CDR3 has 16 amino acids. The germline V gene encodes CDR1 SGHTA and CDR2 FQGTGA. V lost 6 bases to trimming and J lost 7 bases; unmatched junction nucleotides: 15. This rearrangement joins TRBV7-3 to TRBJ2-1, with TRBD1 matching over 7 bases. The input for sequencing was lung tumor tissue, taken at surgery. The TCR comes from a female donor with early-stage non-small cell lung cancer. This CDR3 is CASSSNRGGLQNEQFF. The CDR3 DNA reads TGTGCCAGCAGTTCTAACCGAGGGGGCCTTCAGAATGAGCAGTTCTTC.